The rows below give T cell receptor beta chains drawn from one sample of a study of blood T cell repertoires in COVID-19. Only in-frame clones appear in the TCRdb table, and some are missing; sequencing was by immunoSEQ multiplex PCR. The table has approximately 200,000 clones, around nine tenths seen once. The specimen was peripheral blood. The origin of the receptors is a man between 60 and 75 years old who had recovered from COVID-19. The CDR3 runs from the conserved cysteine through the conserved F or W. Fields, in order: J gene, clone size, D gene, V gene, CDR3 DNA, CDR3 protein. A D gene is named only where the DNA matches it firmly. Only part of the rows carry a size: once, few, many, or a class if the clone is expanded.

>TRBJ2-1|-|TRBD1|TRBV7-3
TGTGCCAGCAGCTCTAGACAGGGGAGAGATGAGCAGTTCTTC
CASSSRQGRDEQFF
>TRBJ2-7|once|-|TRBV14
TGTGCCAGCAGCAAGTTCGTCACAGGGTCCTACGAGCAGTACTTC
CASSKFVTGSYEQYF
>TRBJ2-2|-|TRBD1|TRBV15
TGTGCCACCAGCAGAAGACAGGGCGGGTCCGGGGAGCTGTTTTTT
CATSRRQGGSGELFF
>TRBJ2-5|-|TRBD2|TRBV6-6
TGTGCCAGCAGCACCGGGGGGAGGCAAGAGACCCAGTACTTC
CASSTGGRQETQYF
>TRBJ1-1|-|TRBD1|TRBV27
TGTGCCAGCAGTTCTGGACAGGGCACTGAAGCTTTCTTT
CASSSGQGTEAFF
>TRBJ1-3|-|-|TRBV6-5
TGTGCCAGCAGTCAACAGGGTGGTGGAAACACCATATATTTT
CASSQQGGGNTIYF
>TRBJ1-2|-|-|TRBV6-4
TGTGCCAGCAGTCCCGGGCGCTCTCGAGGGAATGGCTACACCTTC
CASSPGRSRGNGYTF
>TRBJ1-6|few|TRBD1|TRBV15
TGTGCCACCAGCAGCTGGGACAGCTCCTATAATTCACCCCTCCACTTT
CATSSWDSSYNSPLHF
>TRBJ1-3|-|-|TRBV18
TGTGCCAGCTCACCAAACAGCTCTGGAAACACCATATATTTT
CASSPNSSGNTIYF
>TRBJ1-4|-|TRBD1|TRBV9
TGTGCCAGCAGCGTACAGGGGGCTAATGAAAAACTGTTTTTT
CASSVQGANEKLFF
>TRBJ2-5|-|-|TRBV30
TGTGCCTGGAGTATCGGACTACAGTACCAAGAGACCCAGTACTTC
CAWSIGLQYQETQYF
>TRBJ2-5|-|TRBD2|TRBV30
TGTGCCGGGAGAGGGCTAGCGGGCTGGGGCACCCAGTACTTC
CAGRGLAGWGTQYF
>TRBJ2-7|-|TRBD1|TRBV11-2
TGTGCCAGCAGCTCCCCCTGGACAGGGGCCGAGCAGTACTTC
CASSSPWTGAEQYF
>TRBJ2-7|-|-|TRBV27
TGTGCCAGCAGTTTGAATGCAGGGGTCTCCTACGAGCAGTACTTC
CASSLNAGVSYEQYF